The next 9 T cell receptor beta chains were all read from a single sample in a study of somatic mutations in cytotoxic T cells in rheumatoid arthritis. Measured with immunoSEQ multiplex PCR; TCRdb has only the in-frame clones, and not every one. The data contain 25,000 to 30,000 clones, roughly 86% of them singletons. Sample: CD8+ T cells sorted from blood. The receptors stem from an adult with rheumatoid arthritis.

The chain couples TRBV7-9 to TRBJ1-5; D remains unclear. The germline V gene has CDR1 SEHNR and CDR2 FQNEAQ (reference sequence). This CDR3 is 15 amino acids long. Trimming removed 4 bases from V and 5 bases from J, with 15 bases in between. CDR3 protein: CASSSATTWDQPQHF. CDR3 DNA sequence: TGTGCCAGCAGCTCCGCGACAACATGGGATCAGCCCCAGCATTTT.

CDR3 DNA sequence: TGTGCCAGCAGTCAGACTCGACCCGGGGAGCTGTTTTTT. This encodes CASSQTRPGELFF. The J gene is TRBJ2-2, the V gene TRBV27; D unclear. CDR1 MNHEY and CDR2 SMNVEV come from the germline V gene (reference sequence). CDR3 size: 13 residues. The germline V and J ends were trimmed by 5 bases and 6 bases, with 10 bases remaining between them.

The chain has TRBV6-5 and TRBJ1-2; 8 positions agree with TRBD1. The CDR3 spans 14 residues. V was clipped by 2 bases and J by 6 bases; unmatched bases: 5. In germline, CDR1 is MNHEY, CDR2 SVGAGI. The CDR3 loop reads CASSYQGAKHGYTF. The CDR3 DNA reads TGTGCCAGCAGTTACCAGGGGGCAAAGCATGGCTACACCTTC.

V is TRBV9 and J is TRBJ2-7; D remains unclear. Trimming shortened V by 4 bases and J by 5 bases, and 19 bases separated the two germline ends. The germline V gene encodes CDR1 SGDLS and CDR2 YYNGEE. This CDR3 has 15 amino acids. The CDR3 sequence is CASSPAYSPQDEQYF. The CDR3 DNA reads TGTGCCAGCAGCCCAGCCTACTCCCCGCAAGACGAGCAGTACTTC.

The chain combines TRBV2 with TRBJ2-7, with 9 bases identical to TRBD1. Germline CDR1 SNHLY, CDR2 FYNNEI. V lost 5 bases to trimming and J lost 4 bases; unmatched junction nucleotides: 9. This CDR3 region has 15 residues. The CDR3 loop reads CASSLPGQGKYEQYF. In DNA, the CDR3 is TGTGCCAGCAGTTTGCCGGGACAGGGAAAATACGAGCAGTACTTC. Using reference TRBV2 and TRBJ2-7 for the parts outside the CDR3, the full variable domain is EPEVTQTPSHQVTQMGQEVILRCVPISNHLYFYWYRQILGQKVEFLVSFYNNEISEKSEIFDDQFSVERPDGSNFTLKIRSTKLEDSAMYFCASSLPGQGKYEQYFGPGTRLTVT.

V usage is TRBV10-3 and J usage is TRBJ2-1; D is undetermined. This CDR3 comprises 13 residues. The V end lost 3 bases, the J end lost 8 bases, and 11 bases lay between the germline ends. Germline assignment: CDR1 ENHRY and CDR2 SYGVKD. CDR3 amino acids: CAISEALHYEQFF. CDR3 nucleotides: TGTGCCATCAGTGAAGCTCTTCACTATGAGCAGTTCTTC.

Only one count was recorded for this clone. The chain employs TRBV29-1 and TRBJ2-1; 9 bases are shared with TRBD1. After removal of 4 bases from V and 9 bases from J, the junction contained 4 bases not matched to a gene. CDR3 size: 12 residues. CDR1 SQVTM and CDR2 ANQGSEA come from the germline V gene. CDR3: CSVATGGFEQFF. DNA of the CDR3: TGCAGCGTTGCGACAGGGGGTTTTGAGCAGTTCTTC.

The rearrangement joins TRBV7-8 to TRBJ2-2; D is undetermined. V shed 6 bases and J shed 0 bases, with 5 bases lying between them. Looked up from germline, CDR1 is SGHVS and CDR2 is FQNEAQ. The CDR3 is 13 amino acids. The chain's CDR3 is CASRKPNTGELFF. The CDR3 DNA is TGTGCCAGCAGAAAGCCGAACACCGGGGAGCTGTTTTTT.

This clone was seen just once. The chain carries TRBV7-6 and TRBJ1-1, with D hard to call. The CDR3 has 15 residues. Germline CDR1 is SGHVS and CDR2 is FNYEAQ. V was clipped by 5 bases and J by 5 bases, with 18 bases between them. CDR3 loop: CASSPARGTRTEAFF. DNA of the CDR3: TGTGCCAGCAGCCCCGCGAGAGGTACGAGGACTGAAGCTTTCTTT.